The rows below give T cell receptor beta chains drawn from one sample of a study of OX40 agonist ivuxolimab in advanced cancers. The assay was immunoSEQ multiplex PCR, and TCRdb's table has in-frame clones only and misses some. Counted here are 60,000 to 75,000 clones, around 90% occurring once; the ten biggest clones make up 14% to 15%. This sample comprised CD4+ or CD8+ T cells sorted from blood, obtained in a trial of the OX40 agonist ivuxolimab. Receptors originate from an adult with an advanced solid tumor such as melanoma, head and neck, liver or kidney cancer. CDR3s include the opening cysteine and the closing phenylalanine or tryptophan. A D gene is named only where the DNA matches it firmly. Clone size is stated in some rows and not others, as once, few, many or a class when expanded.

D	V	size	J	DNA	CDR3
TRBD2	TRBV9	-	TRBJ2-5	TGTGCCAGCAGCGTAGGTGGCGGGAGGTCAGAGACCCAGTACTTC	CASSVGGGRSETQYF
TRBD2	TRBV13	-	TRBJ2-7	TGTGCCAGCAGCTCTCCGGGACTAGCGGGAGGCGAGCAGTACTTC	CASSSPGLAGGEQYF
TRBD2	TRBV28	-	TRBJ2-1	TGTGCCAGCAGTTTATACGGGGAACTAGCGGGAGGGGAATACAATGAGCAGTTCTTC	CASSLYGELAGGEYNEQFF
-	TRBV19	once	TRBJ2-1	TGTGCCAGTAGTATCGGAGAGTCTCACAATGAGCAGTTCTTC	CASSIGESHNEQFF
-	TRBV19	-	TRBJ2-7	TGTGCCAGTATAGTACAGGTACCAACCTACGAGCAGTACTTC	CASIVQVPTYEQYF
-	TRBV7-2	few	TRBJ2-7	TGTGCCAGCAGCTTAGGGGTACGCAGCGGCTACGAGCAGTACTTC	CASSLGVRSGYEQYF
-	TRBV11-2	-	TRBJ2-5	TGTGCCAGCAGCTTAGGGGGGGCCGAACAACAAGAGACCCAGTACTTC	CASSLGGAEQQETQYF
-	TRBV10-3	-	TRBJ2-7	TGTGCCATCAGTGACCCGAGGGGCCGGCGCGAGCAGTACTTC	CAISDPRGRREQYF
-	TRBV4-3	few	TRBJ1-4	TGCGCCAGCAGCCAGTCGCCGGTTACAACTAATGAAAAACTGTTTTTT	CASSQSPVTTNEKLFF
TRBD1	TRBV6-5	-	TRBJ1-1	TGTGCCAGCAGTTACGGGACAGGGGCTACTGAAGCTTTCTTT	CASSYGTGATEAFF
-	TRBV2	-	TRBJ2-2	TGTGCCAGCAGTGTTGCCCAGAGGAACACCGGGGAGCTGTTTTTT	CASSVAQRNTGELFF
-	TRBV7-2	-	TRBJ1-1	TGTGCCAGCAGCTTCACTGCTGAAGCTTTCTTT	CASSFTAEAFF
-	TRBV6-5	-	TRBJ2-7	TGTGCCAGCAGTGGTGGGCTGGAGCAGTACTTC	CASSGGLEQYF
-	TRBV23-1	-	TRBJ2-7	TGCGCCAGCAGTCGGCAGGGGATTAGCGGCTACGAGCAGTACTTC	CASSRQGISGYEQYF
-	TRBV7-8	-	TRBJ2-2	TGTGCCAGCAGCTCGCCTCCCGGGGAGCTGTTTTTT	CASSSPPGELFF
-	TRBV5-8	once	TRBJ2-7	TGTGCCAGCAGCTTGGTGGGTAGCTCCTACGAGCAGTACTTC	CASSLVGSSYEQYF
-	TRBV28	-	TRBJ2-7	TGTGCCAGCAGCCTGGGCCCCGGACAGCTCTCCTACGAGCAGTACTTC	CASSLGPGQLSYEQYF
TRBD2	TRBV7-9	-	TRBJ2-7	TGTGCCAGCAGCTTTGACCTCGCGGGAGGGCCATACGAGCAGTACTTC	CASSFDLAGGPYEQYF
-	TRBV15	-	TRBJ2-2	TGTGCCACCGGCAGCAGGGGGGCGAACACCGGGGAGCTGTTTTTT	CATGSRGANTGELFF
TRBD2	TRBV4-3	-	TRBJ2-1	TGCGCCAGCAGCCAGGGGACTAGCGGGCTGTACAATGAGCAGTTCTTC	CASSQGTSGLYNEQFF
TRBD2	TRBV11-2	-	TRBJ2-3	TGTGCCAGCAGCTTAGTATCTAGCGGGAGTCTCACAGATACGCAGTATTTT	CASSLVSSGSLTDTQYF
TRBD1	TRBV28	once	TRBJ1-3	TGTGCCAGCAGTTTAATACAGGGGGCGTACGGAAACACCATATATTTT	CASSLIQGAYGNTIYF
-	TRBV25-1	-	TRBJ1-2	TGTGCCAGCAGCGAAGGGGGGGGAGGCTACACCTTC	CASSEGGGGYTF
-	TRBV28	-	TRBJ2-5	TGTGCCAGCAGTTTAGATTCAAACAGACAAGAGACCCAGTACTTC	CASSLDSNRQETQYF
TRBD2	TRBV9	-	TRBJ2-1	TGTGCCAGCAGCGTAGGAGGCGGGGGCTCCTACAATGAGCAGTTCTTC	CASSVGGGGSYNEQFF
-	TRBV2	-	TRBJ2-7	TGTGCCAGCAGGGGGGGTAGGGCAGAAGTGCGCTACGAGCAGTACTTC	CASRGGRAEVRYEQYF
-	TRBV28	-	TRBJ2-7	TGTGCCAGCAGTTCTTGGGCCCTCTCCTACGAGCAGTACTTC	CASSSWALSYEQYF
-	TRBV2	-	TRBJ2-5	TGTGCCAGCAGTGAAGCGGGGACCCAGTACTTC	CASSEAGTQYF
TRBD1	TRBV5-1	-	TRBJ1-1	TGCGCCAGCAGCAAAACAGGGGGGAACACTGAAGCTTTCTTT	CASSKTGGNTEAFF
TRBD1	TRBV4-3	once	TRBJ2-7	TGCGCCAGCAGCCATAACAGGGGGGACTACGAGCAGTACTTC	CASSHNRGDYEQYF
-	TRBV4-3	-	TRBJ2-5	TGCGCCAGCAGCCAGTCCCAGGGGACGGGGGAGACCCAGTACTTC	CASSQSQGTGETQYF
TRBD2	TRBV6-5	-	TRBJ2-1	TGTGCCAGCAGTTACGCGGGAGGCTACAATGAGCAGTTCTTC	CASSYAGGYNEQFF
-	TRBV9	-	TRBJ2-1	TGTGCCAGCAGCGTAGAAAACAGGGACTCCTACAATGAGCAGTTCTTC	CASSVENRDSYNEQFF
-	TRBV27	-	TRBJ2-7	TGTGCCAGCAGTTTACGGGGACCCAGCTCCTACGAGCAGTACTTC	CASSLRGPSSYEQYF
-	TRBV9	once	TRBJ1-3	TGTGCCAGCAGCGTACCCTCCGTTGGGGATGGAAACACCATATATTTT	CASSVPSVGDGNTIYF
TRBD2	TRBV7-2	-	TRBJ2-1	TGTGCCAGCAGCTACGGGACTAGCGGAGACCAATATAACAATGAGCAGTTCTTC	CASSYGTSGDQYNNEQFF
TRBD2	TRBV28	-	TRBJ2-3	TGTGCCAGCAGTCTCGGGCTAGCGGGAGGGGGTAGCACAGATACGCAGTATTTT	CASSLGLAGGGSTDTQYF
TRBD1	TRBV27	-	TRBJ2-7	TGTGCCAGCAGTTACACAGGGGGCCTCGAGCAGTACTTC	CASSYTGGLEQYF
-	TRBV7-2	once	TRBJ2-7	TGTGCCAGCAGCTTAGCTGCAGGGTTCGAGGAGCAGTACTTC	CASSLAAGFEEQYF
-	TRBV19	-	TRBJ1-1	TGTGCCAGTAGTATAGATGGCATCACTGAAGCTTTCTTT	CASSIDGITEAFF
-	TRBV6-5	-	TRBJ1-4	TGTGCCAGCAGTGAAATGACACCTAATGAAAAACTGTTTTTT	CASSEMTPNEKLFF
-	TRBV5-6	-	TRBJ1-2	TGTGCCAGCAGCTTCGAGCTTTCCAACTATGGCTACACCTTC	CASSFELSNYGYTF
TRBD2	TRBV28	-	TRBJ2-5	TGTGCCAGCAACAGACTAGCGGGAGTATGGCAAGAGACCCAGTACTTC	CASNRLAGVWQETQYF
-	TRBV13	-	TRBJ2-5	TGTGCCAGCAGCAAAAGTTTGGGTTCGTGGGAGACCCAGTACTTC	CASSKSLGSWETQYF
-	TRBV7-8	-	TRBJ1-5	TGTGCCAGCAGCTTACAGTCAGAGAATCAGCCCCAGCATTTT	CASSLQSENQPQHF
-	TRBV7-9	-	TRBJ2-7	TGTGCCAGCAGCTTATTTCCCCAGGGGATCTCCTACGAGCAGTACTTC	CASSLFPQGISYEQYF
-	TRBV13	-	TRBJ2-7	TGTGCCAGCAGCTTAGGCCGAGGTAGTTTTTACGAGCAGTACTTC	CASSLGRGSFYEQYF
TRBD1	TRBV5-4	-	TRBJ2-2	TGTGCCAGCAGTCGGGACAGGGAGTGGGAGCTGTTTTTT	CASSRDREWELFF
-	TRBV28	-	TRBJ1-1	TGTGCCAGCAGGGTACCTCTCCGAGGAGGTGAAGCTTTCTTT	CASRVPLRGGEAFF
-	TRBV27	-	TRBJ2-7	TGTGCCAGCAGTTGGGCAGTCTCCTACGAGCAGTACTTC	CASSWAVSYEQYF
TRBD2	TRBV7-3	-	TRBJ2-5	TGTGCCAGCAGTTATAGCGGGAGGGATCAAGAGACCCAGTACTTC	CASSYSGRDQETQYF
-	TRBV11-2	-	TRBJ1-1	TGTGCCAGCAGCTCAACTAGGGCCGAAGCTTTCTTT	CASSSTRAEAFF
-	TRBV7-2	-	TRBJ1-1	TGTGCCAGCAGCTTAGATTCGGTCGGAGGGGGTACTGAAGCTTTCTTT	CASSLDSVGGGTEAFF
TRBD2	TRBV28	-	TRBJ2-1	TGTGCCAGCAGTCCCCAGCGGGGGGCAAGCTCCTACAATGAGCAGTTCTTC	CASSPQRGASSYNEQFF
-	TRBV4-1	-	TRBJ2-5	TGCGCCAGCAGCCATGGAGGGGAGCAAGAGACCCAGTACTTC	CASSHGGEQETQYF
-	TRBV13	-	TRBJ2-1	TGTGCCAGCAGCTCTAGGGAGGGGGAGAGCTCCTACAATGAGCAGTTCTTC	CASSSREGESSYNEQFF
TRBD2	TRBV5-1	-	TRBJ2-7	TGCGCCAGCAGCTTAGGAACTAGCGGGAGGAACGAGCAGTACTTC	CASSLGTSGRNEQYF